This paragraph covers one T cell receptor (beta chain) sequence. Its cognate antigen has yet to be identified. Within one base of it there is no much larger clone, and no base qualities were kept. This record comes from a study of blood T cell repertoires in COVID-19 (dated by TCRdb to 2018 to 2020). At the level of the whole study: Collaborator samples came from the United States, Italy and Spain and covered acute and convalescent phases of COVID-19. Where HLA class I and class II types were available, the types were taken from metadata supplied by the sample provider, not from assay-based typing. Nearly every sample came with metadata listing a de-identified subject ID, COVID-19 status, age in years and sex. Samples were obtained from the ongoing ImmuneRACE study (first 160 participants) and from 1,254 subjects provided by 6 global collaborators. The dataset comprised deeply sampled blood TCRbeta repertoires from subjects exposed to, actively infected with, or recovered from COVID-19. The repertoires were released in a freely available public database meant as a resource for research on the immune response to SARS-CoV-2. The material from the prospective study consisted of cDNA or gDNA derived from T cells, B-cell-depleted T cells, or PBMCs.

Enrolling through a virtual design, the prospective study's participants ranged in age from roughly 18 to 89 years and lived across 24 United States geographic areas. Cohort assignment in the prospective study relied on participant-reported clinical history from a screening survey and a study questionnaire. Recovered participants in ImmuneRACE Cohort 3 were defined by two consecutive negative NP/OP PCR tests, clearance by a healthcare professional, or resolution of symptoms. In the prospective study, mobile phlebotomists collected whole blood, serum and a nasopharyngeal or oropharyngeal swab from each participant. Prospective study participants could optionally give additional blood draws and questionnaires over an approximately 2-month period. Blood samples from the prospective study were shipped frozen or at room temperature prior to DNA extraction. Paper-wide results and their limitations: Clinical and demographic metadata were provided uncurated, with the amount varying by source and participant.

TCRbeta CDR3 regions were amplified from genomic DNA by means of the immunoSEQ Assay, a bias-controlled multiplex PCR. In the paper's pipeline: Within the assay, amplification of reference gene primers was used to estimate how many nucleated cells each sample contained. To quantify the absolute abundance of each unique TCRbeta CDR3 rearrangement, sequence reads were collapsed and filtered. For each sample, productive Simpson clonality was calculated as the square root of Simpson's diversity index over productive rearrangements. This immuneACCESS table, as held by TCRdb, lists in-frame sequences with V and J called but not all clones. Of the missing ones, under half trace to an unresolved V gene in checked studies; the others have no known cause. Clone size and the V and J calls come from that table; the DNA yielded D and trimming. The sample table lists around 140,000 clones, over 70% of them with a count of one. The top ten constitute around 11% of the sample.

V and J are truncated by 5 bases and 2 bases respectively, leaving an intervening sequence of 12 bases. CDR1 MNHEY and CDR2 SVGAGI are derived from the germline V gene. Inclusive of the bounding cysteine and phenylalanine, the CDR3 is 14 residues long. Only the CDR3 DNA is retained, 42 bases long and in frame from the first base. The TCR sequence derives from a man between 60 and 70 years old who had recovered from COVID-19. The rearrangement joined TRBV6-5 to TRBJ1-1, with a tentative D gene TRBD1 over 5 matching bases. The sample consisted of PBMCs or T cells enriched from blood (not recorded which). The CDR3 protein: CASSIRVRNTEAFF. The DNA sequence follows: TGTGCCAGCAGTATCAGGGTGAGAAACACTGAAGCTTTCTTT.